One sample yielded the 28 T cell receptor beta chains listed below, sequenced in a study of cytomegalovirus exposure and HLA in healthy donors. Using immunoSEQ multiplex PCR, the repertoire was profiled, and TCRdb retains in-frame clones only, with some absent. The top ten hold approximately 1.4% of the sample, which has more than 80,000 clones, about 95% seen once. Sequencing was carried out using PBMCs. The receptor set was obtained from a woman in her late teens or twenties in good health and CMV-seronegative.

The CDR3 is CASKDSANYGYTF. CDR3 bases: TGTGCCAGCAAAGACAGCGCTAACTATGGCTACACCTTC. The J gene is TRBJ1-2, the V gene TRBV7-9; possibly TRBD1 for D (5 bases). CDR3 length: 13 amino acids. V lost 7 bases and J lost 0, with 9 bases in between. Germline CDR1 is SEHNR and CDR2 is FQNEAQ (reference sequence).

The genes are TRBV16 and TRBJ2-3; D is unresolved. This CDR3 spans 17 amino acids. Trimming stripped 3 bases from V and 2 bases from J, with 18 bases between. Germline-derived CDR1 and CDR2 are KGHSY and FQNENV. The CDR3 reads CASSQNSEPKNTDTQYF. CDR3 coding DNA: TGTGCCAGCAGCCAGAATTCGGAGCCAAAGAACACAGATACGCAGTATTTT.

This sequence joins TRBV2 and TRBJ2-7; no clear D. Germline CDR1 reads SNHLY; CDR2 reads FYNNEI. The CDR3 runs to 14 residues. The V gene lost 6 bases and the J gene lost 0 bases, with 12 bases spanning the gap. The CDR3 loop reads CASRSGSTSYEQYF. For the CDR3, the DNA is TGTGCCAGCAGGTCTGGTAGCACCTCCTACGAGCAGTACTTC.

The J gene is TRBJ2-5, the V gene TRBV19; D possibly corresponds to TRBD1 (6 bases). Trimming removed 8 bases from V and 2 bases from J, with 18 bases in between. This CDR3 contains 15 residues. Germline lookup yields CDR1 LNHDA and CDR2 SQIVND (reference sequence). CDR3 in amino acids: CASSPQGSGQETQYF. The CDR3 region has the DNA TGTGCCAGTTCACCACAGGGTTCGGGGCAAGAGACCCAGTACTTC. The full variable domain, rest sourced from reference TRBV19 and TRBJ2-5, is DGGITQSPKYLFRKEGQNVTLSCEQNLNHDAMYWYRQDPGQGLRLIYYSQIVNDFQKGDIAEGYSVSREKKESFPLTVTSAQKNPTAFYLCASSPQGSGQETQYFGPGTRLLVL.

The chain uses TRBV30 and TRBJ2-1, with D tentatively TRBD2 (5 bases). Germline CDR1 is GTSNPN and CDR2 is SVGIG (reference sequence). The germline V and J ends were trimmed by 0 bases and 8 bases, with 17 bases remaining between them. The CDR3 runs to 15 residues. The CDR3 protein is CAWSVSLGIGDEQFF. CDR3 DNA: TGTGCCTGGAGTGTATCGCTCGGGATCGGTGATGAGCAGTTCTTC.

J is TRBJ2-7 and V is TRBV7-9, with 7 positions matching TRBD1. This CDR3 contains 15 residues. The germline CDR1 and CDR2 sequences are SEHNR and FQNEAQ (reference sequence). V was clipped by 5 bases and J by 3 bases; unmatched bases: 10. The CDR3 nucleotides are TGTGCCAGCAGCCCCTCGACAGGGATTTTCTACGAGCAGTACTTC. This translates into CASSPSTGIFYEQYF.

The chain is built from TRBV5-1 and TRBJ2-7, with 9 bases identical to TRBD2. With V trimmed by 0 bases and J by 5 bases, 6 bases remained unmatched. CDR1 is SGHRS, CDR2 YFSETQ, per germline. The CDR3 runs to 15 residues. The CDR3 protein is CASSLGAGGIHEQYF. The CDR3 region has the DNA TGCGCCAGCAGCTTGGGGGCGGGAGGGATCCACGAGCAGTACTTC.

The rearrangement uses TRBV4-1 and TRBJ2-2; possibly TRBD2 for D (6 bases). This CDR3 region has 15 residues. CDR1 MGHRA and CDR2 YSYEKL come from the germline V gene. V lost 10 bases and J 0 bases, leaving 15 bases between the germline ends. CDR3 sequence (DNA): TGCGCCACCAATAAGGCGGGGCCGAACACCGGGGAGCTGTTTTTT. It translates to CATNKAGPNTGELFF.

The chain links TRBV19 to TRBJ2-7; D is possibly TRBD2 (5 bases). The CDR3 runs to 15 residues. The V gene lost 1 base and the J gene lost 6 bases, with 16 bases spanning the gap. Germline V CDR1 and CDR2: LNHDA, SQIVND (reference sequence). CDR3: CASSIGSASPGEQYF. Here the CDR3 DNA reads TGTGCCAGTAGTATAGGTTCGGCTAGCCCCGGCGAGCAGTACTTC. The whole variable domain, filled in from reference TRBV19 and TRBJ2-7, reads DGGITQSPKYLFRKEGQNVTLSCEQNLNHDAMYWYRQDPGQGLRLIYYSQIVNDFQKGDIAEGYSVSREKKESFPLTVTSAQKNPTAFYLCASSIGSASPGEQYFGPGTRLTVT.

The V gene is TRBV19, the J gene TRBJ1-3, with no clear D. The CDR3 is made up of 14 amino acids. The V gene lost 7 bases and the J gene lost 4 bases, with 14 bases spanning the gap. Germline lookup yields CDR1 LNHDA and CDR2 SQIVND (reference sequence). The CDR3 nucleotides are TGTGCCAGTACTCCGACGGCGGAGGGAAACACCATATATTTT. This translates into CASTPTAEGNTIYF.

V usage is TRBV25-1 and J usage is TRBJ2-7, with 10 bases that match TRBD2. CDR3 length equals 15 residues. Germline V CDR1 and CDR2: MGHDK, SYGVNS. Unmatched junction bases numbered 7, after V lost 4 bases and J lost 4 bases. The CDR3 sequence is CASSGPHSGRYEQYF. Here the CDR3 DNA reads TGTGCCAGCAGTGGCCCGCATAGCGGGAGGTACGAGCAGTACTTC.

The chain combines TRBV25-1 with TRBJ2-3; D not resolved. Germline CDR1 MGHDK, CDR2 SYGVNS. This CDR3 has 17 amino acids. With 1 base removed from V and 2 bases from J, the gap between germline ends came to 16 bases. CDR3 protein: CASSEFDSGDLTDTQYF. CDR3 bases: TGTGCCAGCAGTGAATTTGATTCCGGAGATCTCACAGATACGCAGTATTTT.

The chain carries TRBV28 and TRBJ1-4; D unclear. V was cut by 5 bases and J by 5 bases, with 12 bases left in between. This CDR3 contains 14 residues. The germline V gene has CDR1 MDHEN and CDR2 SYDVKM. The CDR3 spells CASSIEQQNEKLFF. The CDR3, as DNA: TGTGCCAGCAGTATAGAACAGCAGAATGAAAAACTGTTTTTT.

Here the CDR3 DNA reads TGTGCCAGCAGTTTATCGGTACTAGCGGGAGTGGTTGAGCAGTTCTTC. Translating gives CASSLSVLAGVVEQFF. The genes are TRBV27 and TRBJ2-1; 11 positions agree with TRBD2. The germline V gene has CDR1 MNHEY and CDR2 SMNVEV (reference sequence). Trimming at V came to 0 bases and at J to 9 bases, leaving 7 bases not matched to a gene. The CDR3 runs to 16 residues.

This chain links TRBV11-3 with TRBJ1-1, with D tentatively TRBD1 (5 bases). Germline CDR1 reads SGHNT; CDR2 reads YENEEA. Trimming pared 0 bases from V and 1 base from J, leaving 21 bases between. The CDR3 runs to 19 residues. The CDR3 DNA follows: TGTGCCAGCAGCTTAGATCGTGAGGTGTGGCGGGGCGAGAACACTGAAGCTTTCTTT. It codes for CASSLDREVWRGENTEAFF.

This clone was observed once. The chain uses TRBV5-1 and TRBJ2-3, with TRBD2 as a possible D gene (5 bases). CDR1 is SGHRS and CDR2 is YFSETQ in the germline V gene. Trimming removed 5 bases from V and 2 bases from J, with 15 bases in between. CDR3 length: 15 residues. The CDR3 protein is CASSGGLEPTDTQYF. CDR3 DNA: TGCGCCAGCAGTGGCGGACTGGAGCCCACAGATACGCAGTATTTT.

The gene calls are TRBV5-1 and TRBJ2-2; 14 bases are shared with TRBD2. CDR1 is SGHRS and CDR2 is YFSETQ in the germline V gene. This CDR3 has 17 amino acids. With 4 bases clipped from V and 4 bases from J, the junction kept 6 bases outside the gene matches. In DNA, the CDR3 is TGCGCCAGCAGCACCGGGACTAGCGGGAGTGGCACCGGGGAGCTGTTTTTT. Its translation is CASSTGTSGSGTGELFF.

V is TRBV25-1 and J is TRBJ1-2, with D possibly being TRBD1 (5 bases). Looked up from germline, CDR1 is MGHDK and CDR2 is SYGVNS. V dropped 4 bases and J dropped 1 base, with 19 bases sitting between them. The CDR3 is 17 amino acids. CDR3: CASSGAGLGDYNYGYTF. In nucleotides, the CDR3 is TGTGCCAGCAGTGGGGCCGGCTTAGGGGACTATAACTATGGCTACACCTTC.

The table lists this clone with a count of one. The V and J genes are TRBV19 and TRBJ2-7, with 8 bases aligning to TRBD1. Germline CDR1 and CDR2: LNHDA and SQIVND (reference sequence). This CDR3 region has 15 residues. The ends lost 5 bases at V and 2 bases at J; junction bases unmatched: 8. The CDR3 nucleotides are TGTGCCAGTAGTTTTCCGGGACAGGCTACCTACGAGCAGTACTTC. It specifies CASSFPGQATYEQYF.

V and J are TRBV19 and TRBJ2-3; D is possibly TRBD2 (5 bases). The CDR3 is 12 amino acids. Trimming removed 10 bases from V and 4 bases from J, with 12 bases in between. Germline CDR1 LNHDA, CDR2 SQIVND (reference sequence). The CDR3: CATQGLADTQYF. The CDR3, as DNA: TGTGCCACCCAAGGACTGGCAGATACGCAGTATTTT.

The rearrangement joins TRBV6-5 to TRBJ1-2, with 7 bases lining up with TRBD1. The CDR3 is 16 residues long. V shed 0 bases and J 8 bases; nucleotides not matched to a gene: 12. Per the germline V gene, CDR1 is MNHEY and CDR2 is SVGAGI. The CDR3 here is CASSYSLPGTVSGYTF. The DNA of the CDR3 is TGTGCCAGCAGTTACTCGTTACCCGGGACAGTATCGGGCTACACCTTC.

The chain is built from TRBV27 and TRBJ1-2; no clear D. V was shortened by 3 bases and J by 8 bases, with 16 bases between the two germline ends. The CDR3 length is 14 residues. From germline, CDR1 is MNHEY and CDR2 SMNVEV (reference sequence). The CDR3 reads CASSFSVVARGYTF. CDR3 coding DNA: TGTGCCAGCAGTTTTTCTGTTGTAGCGAGAGGCTACACCTTC.

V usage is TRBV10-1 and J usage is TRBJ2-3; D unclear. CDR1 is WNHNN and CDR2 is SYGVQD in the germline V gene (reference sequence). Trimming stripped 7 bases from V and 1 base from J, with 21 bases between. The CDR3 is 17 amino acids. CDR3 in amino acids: CASKLTASRLGTDTQYF. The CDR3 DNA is TGCGCCAGCAAATTAACCGCTAGTAGGTTGGGCACAGATACGCAGTATTTT.

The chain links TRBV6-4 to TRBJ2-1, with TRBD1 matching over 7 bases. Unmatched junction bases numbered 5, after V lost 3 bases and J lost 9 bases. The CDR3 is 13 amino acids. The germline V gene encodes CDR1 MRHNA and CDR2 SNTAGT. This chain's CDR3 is CASSEQGLGEQFF. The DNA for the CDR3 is TGTGCCAGCAGTGAACAGGGGTTAGGTGAGCAGTTCTTC.

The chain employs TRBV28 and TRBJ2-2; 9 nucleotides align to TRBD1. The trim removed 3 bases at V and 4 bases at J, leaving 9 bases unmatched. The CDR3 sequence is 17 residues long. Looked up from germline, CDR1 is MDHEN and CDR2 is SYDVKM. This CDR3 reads CASSFPRDRVSTGELFF. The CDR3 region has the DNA TGTGCCAGCAGTTTTCCCCGGGACAGGGTCAGCACCGGGGAGCTGTTTTTT.

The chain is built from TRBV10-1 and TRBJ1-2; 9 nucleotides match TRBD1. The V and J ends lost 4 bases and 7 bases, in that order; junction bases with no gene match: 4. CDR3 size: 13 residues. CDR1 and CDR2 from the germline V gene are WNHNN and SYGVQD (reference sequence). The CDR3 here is CASSGGQGGGYTF. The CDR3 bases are TGCGCCAGCAGTGGGGGACAGGGCGGTGGCTACACCTTC.

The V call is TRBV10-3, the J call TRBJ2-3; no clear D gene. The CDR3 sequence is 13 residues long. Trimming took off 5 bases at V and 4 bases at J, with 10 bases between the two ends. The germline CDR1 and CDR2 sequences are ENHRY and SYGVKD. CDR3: CAISSNAADTQYF. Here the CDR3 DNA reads TGTGCCATCAGTTCTAACGCGGCAGATACGCAGTATTTT.

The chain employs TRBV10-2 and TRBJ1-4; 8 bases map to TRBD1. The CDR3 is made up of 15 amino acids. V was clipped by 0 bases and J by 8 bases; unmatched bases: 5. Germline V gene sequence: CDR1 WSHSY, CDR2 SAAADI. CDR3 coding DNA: TGCGCCAGCAGTGAGTCGGCAGGGGGCTCCGAAAAACTGTTTTTT. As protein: CASSESAGGSEKLFF.